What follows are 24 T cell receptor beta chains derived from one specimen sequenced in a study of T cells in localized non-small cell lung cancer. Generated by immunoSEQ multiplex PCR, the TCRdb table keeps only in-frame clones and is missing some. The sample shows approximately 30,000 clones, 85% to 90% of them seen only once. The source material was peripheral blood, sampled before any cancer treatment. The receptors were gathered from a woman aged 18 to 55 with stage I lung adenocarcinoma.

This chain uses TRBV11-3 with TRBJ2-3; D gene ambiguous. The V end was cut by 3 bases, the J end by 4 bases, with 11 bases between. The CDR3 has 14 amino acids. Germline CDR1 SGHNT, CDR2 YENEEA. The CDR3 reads CASSFGRAPDTQYF. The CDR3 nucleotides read TGTGCCAGCAGCTTTGGTAGGGCTCCAGATACGCAGTATTTT.

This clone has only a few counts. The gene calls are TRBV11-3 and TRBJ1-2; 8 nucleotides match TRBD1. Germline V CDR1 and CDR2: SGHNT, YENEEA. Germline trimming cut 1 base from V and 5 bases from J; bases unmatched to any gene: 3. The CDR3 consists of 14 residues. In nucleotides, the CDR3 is TGTGCCAGCAGCTTAGGACAGGGGAGGTATGGCTACACCTTC. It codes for CASSLGQGRYGYTF.

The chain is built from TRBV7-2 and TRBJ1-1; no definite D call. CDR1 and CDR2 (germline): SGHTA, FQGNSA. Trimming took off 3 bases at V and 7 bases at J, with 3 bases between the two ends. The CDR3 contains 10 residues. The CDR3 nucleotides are TGTGCCAGCAGCTTCCGTGAAGCTTTCTTT. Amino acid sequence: CASSFREAFF.

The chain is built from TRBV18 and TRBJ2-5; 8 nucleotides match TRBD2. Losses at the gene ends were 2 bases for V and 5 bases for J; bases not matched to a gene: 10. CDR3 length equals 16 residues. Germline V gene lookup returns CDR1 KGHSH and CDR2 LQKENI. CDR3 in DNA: TGTGCCAGCTCACCAAAAAGGCCTAGCGGGTCGGAGACCCAGTACTTC. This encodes CASSPKRPSGSETQYF.

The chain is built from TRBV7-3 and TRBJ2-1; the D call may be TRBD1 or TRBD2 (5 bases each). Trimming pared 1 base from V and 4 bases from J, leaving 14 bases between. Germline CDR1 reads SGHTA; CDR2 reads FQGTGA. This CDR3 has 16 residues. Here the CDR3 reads CASSLISSGPYNEQFF. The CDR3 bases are TGTGCCAGCAGCTTAATCTCGTCGGGACCGTACAATGAGCAGTTCTTC. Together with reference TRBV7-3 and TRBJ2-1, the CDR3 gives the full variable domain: GAGVSQTPSNKVTEKGKYVELRCDPISGHTALYWYRQSLGQGPEFLIYFQGTGAADDSGLPNDRFFAVRPEGSVSTLKIQRTERGDSAVYLCASSLISSGPYNEQFFGPGTRLTVL.

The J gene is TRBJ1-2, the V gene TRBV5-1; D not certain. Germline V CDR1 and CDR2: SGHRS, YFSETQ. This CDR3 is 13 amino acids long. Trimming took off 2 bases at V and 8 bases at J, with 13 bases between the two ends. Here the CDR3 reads CASSFGPPRGYTF. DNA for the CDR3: TGCGCCAGCAGCTTTGGTCCCCCAAGGGGCTACACCTTC.

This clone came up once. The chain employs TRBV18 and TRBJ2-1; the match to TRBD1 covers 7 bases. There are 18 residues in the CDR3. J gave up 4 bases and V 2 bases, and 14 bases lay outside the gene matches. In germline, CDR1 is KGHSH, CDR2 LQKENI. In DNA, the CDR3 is TGTGCCAGCTCACCAGTTGGGGTCCCCGGGACAGCTTACAATGAGCAGTTCTTC. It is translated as CASSPVGVPGTAYNEQFF.

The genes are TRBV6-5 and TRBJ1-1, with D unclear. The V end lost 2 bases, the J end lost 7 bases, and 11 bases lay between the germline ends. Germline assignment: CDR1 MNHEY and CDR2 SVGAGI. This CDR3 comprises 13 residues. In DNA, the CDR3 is TGTGCCAGCAGTTACCGAGAACGGAATGAAGCTTTCTTT. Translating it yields CASSYRERNEAFF.

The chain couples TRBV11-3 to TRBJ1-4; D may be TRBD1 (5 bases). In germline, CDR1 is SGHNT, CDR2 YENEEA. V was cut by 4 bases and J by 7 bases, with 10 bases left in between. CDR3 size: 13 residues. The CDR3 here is CASSSGGSEKLFF. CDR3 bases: TGTGCCAGCAGCTCGGGGGGTTCTGAAAAACTGTTTTTT.

The DNA of the CDR3 is TGTGCCAGCAGCCCGGGACAGGGGGCGAACACCGGGGAGCTGTTTTTT. Its translation is CASSPGQGANTGELFF. The chain has TRBV28 and TRBJ2-2; 11 bases are shared with TRBD1. The CDR3 is 16 residues long. Germline values: CDR1 MDHEN, CDR2 SYDVKM. V lost 6 bases to trimming and J lost 0 bases; unmatched junction nucleotides: 3. Combining the CDR3 with reference TRBV28 and TRBJ2-2 gives the whole variable domain DVKVTQSSRYLVKRTGEKVFLECVQDMDHENMFWYRQDPGLGLRLIYFSYDVKMKEKGDIPEGYSVSREKKERFSLILESASTNQTSMYLCASSPGQGANTGELFFGEGSRLTVL.

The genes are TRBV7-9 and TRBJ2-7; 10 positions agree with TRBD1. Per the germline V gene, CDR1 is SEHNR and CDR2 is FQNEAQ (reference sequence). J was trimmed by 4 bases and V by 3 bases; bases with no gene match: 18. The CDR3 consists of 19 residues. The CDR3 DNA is TGTGCCAGCAGCTTCCGGGACAGGGGTAGGAGGCCGGGGTTTTACGAGCAGTACTTC. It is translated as CASSFRDRGRRPGFYEQYF.

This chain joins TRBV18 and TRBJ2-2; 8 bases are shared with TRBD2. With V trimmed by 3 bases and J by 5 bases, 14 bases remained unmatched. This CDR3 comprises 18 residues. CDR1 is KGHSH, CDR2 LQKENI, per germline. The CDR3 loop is CASSPNRVSSGPTGELFF. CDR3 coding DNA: TGTGCCAGCTCACCCAACAGGGTTTCTAGCGGGCCGACCGGGGAGCTGTTTTTT.

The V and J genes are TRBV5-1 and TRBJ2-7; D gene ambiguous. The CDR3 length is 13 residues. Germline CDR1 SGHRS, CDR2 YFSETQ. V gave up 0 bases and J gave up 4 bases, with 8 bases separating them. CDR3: CASSLALTYEQYF. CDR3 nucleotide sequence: TGCGCCAGCAGCTTGGCCTTGACTTACGAGCAGTACTTC. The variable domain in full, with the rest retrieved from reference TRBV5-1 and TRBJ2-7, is KAGVTQTPRYLIKTRGQQVTLSCSPISGHRSVSWYQQTPGQGLQFLFEYFSETQRNKGNFPGRFSGRQFSNSRSEMNVSTLELGDSALYLCASSLALTYEQYFGPGTRLTVT.

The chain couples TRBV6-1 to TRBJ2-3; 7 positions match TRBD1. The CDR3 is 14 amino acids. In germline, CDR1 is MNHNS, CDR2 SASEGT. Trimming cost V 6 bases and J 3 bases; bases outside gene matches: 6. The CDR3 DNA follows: TGTGCCAGCAGGAGGACAGGTTCAACAGATACGCAGTATTTT. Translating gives CASRRTGSTDTQYF.

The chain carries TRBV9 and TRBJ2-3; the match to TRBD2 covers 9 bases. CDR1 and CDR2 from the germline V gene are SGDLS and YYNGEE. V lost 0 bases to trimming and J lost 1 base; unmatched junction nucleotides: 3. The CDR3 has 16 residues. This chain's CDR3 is CASSVVAGEGTDTQYF. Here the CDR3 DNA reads TGTGCCAGCAGCGTAGTAGCGGGAGAGGGCACAGATACGCAGTATTTT. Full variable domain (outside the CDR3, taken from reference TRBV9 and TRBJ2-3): DSGVTQTPKHLITATGQRVTLRCSPRSGDLSVYWYQQSLDQGLQFLIQYYNGEERAKGNILERFSAQQFPDLHSELNLSSLELGDSALYFCASSVVAGEGTDTQYFGPGTRLTVL.

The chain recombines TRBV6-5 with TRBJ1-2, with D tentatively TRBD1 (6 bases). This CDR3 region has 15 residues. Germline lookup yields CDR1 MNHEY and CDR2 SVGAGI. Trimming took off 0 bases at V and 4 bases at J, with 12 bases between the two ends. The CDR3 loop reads CASSYSAQGSYGYTF. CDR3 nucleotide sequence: TGTGCCAGCAGTTACTCGGCGCAGGGGAGCTATGGCTACACCTTC.

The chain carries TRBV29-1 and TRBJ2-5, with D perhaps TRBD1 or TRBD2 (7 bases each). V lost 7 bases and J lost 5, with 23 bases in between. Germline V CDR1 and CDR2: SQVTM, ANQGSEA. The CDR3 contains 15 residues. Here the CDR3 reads CSALGGDRRLETQYF. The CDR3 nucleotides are TGCAGCGCCCTAGGGGGGGACAGAAGGTTGGAGACCCAGTACTTC.

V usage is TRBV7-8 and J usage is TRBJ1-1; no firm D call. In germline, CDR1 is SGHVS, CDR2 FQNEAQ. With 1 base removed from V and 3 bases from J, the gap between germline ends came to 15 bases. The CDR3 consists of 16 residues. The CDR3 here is CASSLDRVRIDTEAFF. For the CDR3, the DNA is TGTGCCAGCAGCTTAGATAGGGTTCGCATTGACACTGAAGCTTTCTTT.

CDR3 DNA: TGTGCCAGCAGCGTAGTGGGGGAGGGGTACAATGAGCAGTTCTTC. It is translated as CASSVVGEGYNEQFF. The V and J genes are TRBV9 and TRBJ2-1; 7 bases map to TRBD2. Trimming cost V 0 bases and J 4 bases; bases outside gene matches: 4. The CDR3 consists of 15 residues. Germline V gene lookup returns CDR1 SGDLS and CDR2 YYNGEE.

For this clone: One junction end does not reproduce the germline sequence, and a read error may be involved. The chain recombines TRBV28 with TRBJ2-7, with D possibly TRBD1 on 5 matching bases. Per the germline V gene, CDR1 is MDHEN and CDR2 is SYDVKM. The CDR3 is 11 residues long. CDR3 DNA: TGTGCCAGCAGTTCTGGACACCCCGTGGACTTC. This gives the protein CASSSGHPVDF.

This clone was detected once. The CDR3 region has the DNA TGTGCCTGGATGGCCGCAGGGGACTTATCGAACACTGAAGCTTTCTTT. Amino acid sequence: CAWMAAGDLSNTEAFF. The gene calls are TRBV30 and TRBJ1-1; maybe TRBD1 (6 bases). The CDR3 length is 16 residues. V lost 4 bases and J lost 1, with 19 bases in between. The germline V gene encodes CDR1 GTSNPN and CDR2 SVGIG (reference sequence). Drawing the rest from reference TRBV30 and TRBJ1-1, the complete variable domain is SQTIHQWPATLVQPVGSPLSLECTVEGTSNPNLYWYRQAAGRGLQLLFYSVGIGQISSEVPQNLSASRPQDRQFILSSKKLLLSDSGFYLCAWMAAGDLSNTEAFFGQGTRLTVV.

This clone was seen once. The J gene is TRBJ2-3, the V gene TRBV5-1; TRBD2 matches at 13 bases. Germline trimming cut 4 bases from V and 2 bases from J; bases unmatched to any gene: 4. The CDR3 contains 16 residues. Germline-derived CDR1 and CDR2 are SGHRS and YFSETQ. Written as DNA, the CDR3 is TGCGCCAGCAGCGAGGGACTAGCGGGGACCACAGATACGCAGTATTTT. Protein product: CASSEGLAGTTDTQYF. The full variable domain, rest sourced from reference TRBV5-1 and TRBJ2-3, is KAGVTQTPRYLIKTRGQQVTLSCSPISGHRSVSWYQQTPGQGLQFLFEYFSETQRNKGNFPGRFSGRQFSNSRSEMNVSTLELGDSALYLCASSEGLAGTTDTQYFGPGTRLTVL.

This chain's CDR3 is CASSFHQETQYF. Here the CDR3 DNA reads TGCGCCAGCAGCTTCCACCAAGAGACCCAGTACTTC. This sequence joins TRBV5-1 and TRBJ2-5, with unresolved D. Germline assignment: CDR1 SGHRS and CDR2 YFSETQ. This CDR3 has 12 residues. Trimming stripped 2 bases from V and 0 bases from J, with 2 bases between.

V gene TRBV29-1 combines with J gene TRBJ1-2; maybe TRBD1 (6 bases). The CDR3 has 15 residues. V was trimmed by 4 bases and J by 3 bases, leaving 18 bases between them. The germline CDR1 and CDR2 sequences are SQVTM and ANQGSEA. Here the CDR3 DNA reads TGCAGCGTTGGAGAACCAGGGGAAAGGGACTATGGCTACACCTTC. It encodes CSVGEPGERDYGYTF.